The 30 T cell receptor beta chains below come from one sample, sequenced in a study of cytomegalovirus exposure and HLA in healthy donors (dated by TCRdb to between 2016 and 2019). Library creation used the immunoSEQ multiplex PCR assay. The table comes from immuneACCESS by way of TCRdb, which keeps in-frame sequences with V and J called. Part of the clones is missing from these tables; in studies checked, under half for an unresolved V gene and the rest for unknown reasons. In this sample the table shows around 63,000 clones, 89% of which occur a single time. The top ten clonotypes cover roughly 1.2% of the sample. Material for sequencing was PBMCs. The receptors shown here come from a woman aged 18-29 years in good health and CMV-seronegative.

The rearrangement joins TRBV5-1 to TRBJ2-5; the D gene is possibly TRBD1 (6 bases). The CDR3 has 16 amino acids. V lost 4 bases, J lost 5 bases, and 21 bases lay in between. Germline V gene lookup returns CDR1 SGHRS and CDR2 YFSETQ. Here the CDR3 reads CASSPARDTAGETQYF. In DNA, the CDR3 is TGCGCCAGCAGCCCTGCCCGGGACACAGCCGGGGAGACCCAGTACTTC.

The CDR3: CASSFDRGNTQYF. The CDR3 coding sequence is TGTGCCAGCAGTTTTGACAGGGGGAATACGCAGTATTTT. The chain uses TRBV6-6 and TRBJ2-3; 9 bases are shared with TRBD1. This CDR3 contains 13 residues. CDR1 is MNHNY, CDR2 SVGAGI, per germline (reference sequence). V dropped 4 bases and J dropped 7; count of bases not matched to a gene: 3.

The J gene is TRBJ2-3, the V gene TRBV28; 7 nucleotides align to TRBD2. This CDR3 has 15 residues. Germline-derived CDR1 and CDR2 are MDHEN and SYDVKM. Trimming removed 6 bases from V and 1 base from J; junction bases left unmatched: 7. CDR3: CASSVLADRTDTQYF. The CDR3 nucleotides are TGTGCCAGCAGCGTTCTAGCGGATCGCACAGATACGCAGTATTTT.

The chain is built from TRBV9 and TRBJ2-1; D is perhaps TRBD1 (6 bases). The CDR3 is made up of 14 amino acids. Germline CDR1 SGDLS, CDR2 YYNGEE. Trimming left V 4 bases short and J 0 bases short, with 8 bases between. CDR3 amino acids: CASSFRGSYNEQFF. In nucleotides, the CDR3 is TGTGCCAGCAGCTTCAGGGGCTCCTACAATGAGCAGTTCTTC.

This chain joins TRBV18 and TRBJ1-5; 9 bases agree with TRBD1. The V gene end was trimmed by 3 bases and the J gene end by 4 bases; junction bases not matched to a gene: 4. This CDR3 comprises 15 residues. Per germline, CDR1 KGHSH and CDR2 LQKENI. In DNA, the CDR3 is TGTGCCAGCTCACCGGGGACAGGGAATAATCAGCCCCAGCATTTT. This gives the protein CASSPGTGNNQPQHF.

V and J are TRBV10-3 and TRBJ1-3, with D perhaps TRBD1 (6 bases). Trimming left V 3 bases short and J 7 bases short, with 19 bases between. The germline V gene encodes CDR1 ENHRY and CDR2 SYGVKD. The CDR3 totals 16 residues. CDR3: CAISDWGQGPGNTIYF. The CDR3 coding sequence is TGTGCCATCAGTGATTGGGGACAAGGGCCCGGCAACACCATATATTTT.

The V and J genes are TRBV7-2 and TRBJ1-4; 11 bases align to TRBD1. Germline V gene data show CDR1 as SGHTA and CDR2 as FQGNSA. Trimming took 3 bases from V and 8 from J; bases not matched to a gene: 5. This CDR3 is 15 amino acids long. In nucleotides, the CDR3 is TGTGCCAGCAGCTTCGGGACAGGGGGATGGGAAAAACTGTTTTTT. It specifies CASSFGTGGWEKLFF.

V is TRBV2 and J is TRBJ1-2, with 7 bases matching TRBD1. Germline assignment: CDR1 SNHLY and CDR2 FYNNEI. The junction had 5 bases not matched to a gene; V was cut back by 5 bases and J by 5 bases. The CDR3 extends over 13 amino acids. The CDR3 DNA is TGTGCCAGCAGTAGAGGACAGGCATATGGCTACACCTTC. It is translated as CASSRGQAYGYTF.

This chain links TRBV28 with TRBJ2-3; TRBD2 matches 10 bases. Germline V gene lookup returns CDR1 MDHEN and CDR2 SYDVKM. J lost 2 bases, V lost 7 bases, and 6 bases had no gene match. The CDR3 contains 15 residues. Here the CDR3 reads CASTVAGGNTDTQYF. The CDR3 coding sequence is TGTGCCAGCACCGTAGCGGGGGGAAACACAGATACGCAGTATTTT.

The CDR3 DNA reads as TGTTCCGGGGGGAGGGGTCACTATGGCTACACCTTC. Its translation is CSGGRGHYGYTF. This chain uses TRBV30 with TRBJ1-2; TRBD1 might be the D (5 bases). The CDR3 loop spans 12 amino acids. Germline loops: CDR1 GTSNPN, CDR2 SVGIG (reference sequence). The whole variable domain, remainder taken from reference TRBV30 and TRBJ1-2, is SQTIHQWPATLVQPVGSPLSLECTVEGTSNPNLYWYRQAAGRGLQLLFYSVGIGQISSEVPQNLSASRPQDRQFILSSKKLLLSDSGFYLCSGGRGHYGYTFGSGTRLTVV.

The rearrangement links TRBV27 to TRBJ2-7; 9 bases align to TRBD2. Trimming took 5 bases from V and 3 from J; bases not matched to a gene: 14. CDR1 and CDR2 from the germline V gene are MNHEY and SMNVEV (reference sequence). This CDR3 spans 17 amino acids. CDR3 nucleotide sequence: TGTGCCAGCAGTCCCGTCCTAGCGGGACCAACCCGCTACGAGCAGTACTTC. This encodes CASSPVLAGPTRYEQYF.

This clone occurred once. The J gene is TRBJ2-5, the V gene TRBV30; 8 bases are shared with TRBD2. The CDR3 contains 17 residues. Germline assignment: CDR1 GTSNPN and CDR2 SVGIG (reference sequence). V was clipped by 7 bases and J by 4 bases; unmatched bases: 20. The CDR3 DNA sequence: TGTGCCTCCCGGGGGGAGGTCGCTAGCGGGTTCTTAGAGACCCAGTACTTC. Its translation: CASRGEVASGFLETQYF.

The chain uses TRBV11-2 and TRBJ2-7; 7 bases map to TRBD1. The germline gives CDR1 SGHAT, CDR2 FQNNGV. CDR3 length: 15 amino acids. With 2 bases clipped from V and 3 bases from J, the junction kept 7 bases outside the gene matches. Here the CDR3 reads CASSLLRGQFYEQYF. The DNA of the CDR3 is TGTGCCAGCAGCTTACTACGGGGACAGTTCTACGAGCAGTACTTC.

This chain joins TRBV2 and TRBJ2-7; 8 bases align to TRBD2. This CDR3 is built from 14 residues. The junction had 2 bases not matched to a gene; V was cut back by 4 bases and J by 0 bases. From germline, CDR1 is SNHLY and CDR2 FYNNEI. The CDR3 DNA is TGTGCCAGCAGTGTCGGGAGGGTCTCCTACGAGCAGTACTTC. This gives the protein CASSVGRVSYEQYF.

This sequence joins TRBV5-1 and TRBJ2-5, with 7 bases identical to TRBD1. The J call may be incorrect, as the DNA end agrees better with TRBJ2-7. This CDR3 contains 14 residues. CDR1 and CDR2 from the germline V gene are SGHRS and YFSETQ. Here the CDR3 DNA reads TGCGCCAGCAGCATGGGACAGCCCTCCTACGAGCAGTACTTC. Protein product: CASSMGQPSYEQYF.

V gene TRBV28 combines with J gene TRBJ2-2; 13 nucleotides match TRBD2. CDR1 is MDHEN, CDR2 SYDVKM, per germline. This CDR3 contains 17 residues. V lost 3 bases, J lost 5 bases, and 6 bases stayed unmatched. The DNA for the CDR3 is TGTGCCAGCAGTTTCCCCACTAGCGGGGGGGTAACCGGGGAGCTGTTTTTT. Translating it yields CASSFPTSGGVTGELFF.

V and J are TRBV2 and TRBJ1-5; tentative D call: TRBD1 (6 bases). V lost 8 bases and J lost 7, with 18 bases in between. This CDR3 is built from 14 residues. Germline V lookup: CDR1 SNHLY, CDR2 FYNNEI. CDR3: CASGAGAGRQPQHF. The CDR3 DNA follows: TGTGCCAGCGGGGCGGGGGCTGGGCGACAGCCCCAGCATTTT.

The chain couples TRBV5-6 to TRBJ2-7; 7 positions agree with TRBD1. This CDR3 spans 16 amino acids. J lost 6 bases, V lost 5 bases, and 17 bases had no gene match. CDR1 SGHDT and CDR2 YYEEEE come from the germline V gene. CDR3 residues: CASRGSSDRYFAEQYF. DNA for the CDR3: TGTGCCAGCAGGGGAAGTTCGGACAGGTACTTCGCCGAGCAGTACTTC.

This clone was seen more than once but under ten times. This rearrangement joins TRBV7-9 to TRBJ2-7; 7 nucleotides align to TRBD1. Germline CDR1 reads SEHNR; CDR2 reads FQNEAQ (reference sequence). V lost 3 bases to trimming and J lost 2 bases; unmatched junction nucleotides: 13. The CDR3 has 17 amino acids. The CDR3 reads CASSFRPHGQGAYEQYF. The CDR3 DNA reads as TGTGCCAGCAGCTTTAGGCCCCATGGGCAGGGGGCCTACGAGCAGTACTTC.

This clone was counted once. The chain is built from TRBV6-1 and TRBJ1-1; TRBD1 matches at 9 bases. This CDR3 region has 14 residues. The trim removed 7 bases at V and 0 bases at J, leaving 3 bases unmatched. Germline V CDR1 and CDR2: MNHNS, SASEGT. This CDR3 is CASTDRGMNTEAFF. The DNA for the CDR3 is TGTGCCAGCACTGACAGGGGGATGAACACTGAAGCTTTCTTT.

This clone showed up just once. This sequence joins TRBV7-2 and TRBJ1-1; D ambiguous. This CDR3 has 14 amino acids. Per germline, CDR1 SGHTA and CDR2 FQGNSA. The V end lost 2 bases, the J end lost 6 bases, and 13 bases lay between the germline ends. This chain's CDR3 is CASSLNSGRAEAFF. The CDR3, as DNA: TGTGCCAGCAGCTTAAATTCGGGGAGGGCTGAAGCTTTCTTT.

V and J are TRBV20-1 and TRBJ1-2, with D hard to call. Deletions cut 1 base from V and 2 bases from J, with 2 bases between. The CDR3 spans 11 residues. Germline lookup yields CDR1 DFQATT and CDR2 SNEGSKA (reference sequence). The CDR3 bases are TGCAGTGCTAGAGCGAACTATGGCTACACCTTC. Translated: CSARANYGYTF.

V and J are TRBV7-2 and TRBJ2-5, with TRBD2 as a possible D gene (7 bases). Trimming cost V 7 bases and J 8 bases, with 23 bases left between them. CDR3 length: 15 amino acids. The germline V gene encodes CDR1 SGHTA and CDR2 FQGNSA. In DNA form, the CDR3 reads TGTGCCAGCACCCCCTTTGGGGGGGGCGTTGGCACCCAGTACTTC. Translation: CASTPFGGGVGTQYF.

The V and J genes are TRBV13 and TRBJ2-7; 8 positions agree with TRBD2. The length of the CDR3 is 16 residues. J lost 4 bases, V lost 0 bases, and 8 bases had no gene match. Germline CDR1 and CDR2: PRHDT and FYEKMQ (reference sequence). This CDR3 is CASSLGIVAGNYEQYF. The CDR3 DNA reads TGTGCCAGCAGCTTAGGCATAGTAGCGGGAAATTACGAGCAGTACTTC. The variable domain in full, with the rest retrieved from reference TRBV13 and TRBJ2-7, is AAGVIQSPRHLIKEKRETATLKCYPIPRHDTVYWYQQGPGQDPQFLISFYEKMQSDKGSIPDRFSAQQFSDYHSELNMSSLELGDSALYFCASSLGIVAGNYEQYFGPGTRLTVT.

The rearrangement links TRBV30 to TRBJ2-7; 9 nucleotides agree with TRBD2. This CDR3 region has 15 residues. Trimming removed 3 bases from V and 5 bases from J; junction bases left unmatched: 11. Germline values: CDR1 GTSNPN, CDR2 SVGIG (reference sequence). The CDR3 DNA sequence: TGTGCCTGGAGCCTTGCTCTAGCGGGATATAACGAGCAGTACTTC. Amino acid sequence: CAWSLALAGYNEQYF.

The chain couples TRBV2 to TRBJ2-1; 9 positions match TRBD2. This CDR3 has 15 residues. V dropped 4 bases and J dropped 6; count of bases not matched to a gene: 7. Germline V CDR1 and CDR2: SNHLY, FYNNEI. The CDR3 DNA follows: TGTGCCAGCAGTGGTTTGCGGGAGGGCCTCAATGAGCAGTTCTTC. Protein: CASSGLREGLNEQFF. Complete variable domain (other parts from reference TRBV2 and TRBJ2-1): EPEVTQTPSHQVTQMGQEVILRCVPISNHLYFYWYRQILGQKVEFLVSFYNNEISEKSEIFDDQFSVERPDGSNFTLKIRSTKLEDSAMYFCASSGLREGLNEQFFGPGTRLTVL.

The chain recombines TRBV18 with TRBJ1-4, with TRBD1 identical over 7 bases. The germline gives CDR1 KGHSH, CDR2 LQKENI. The CDR3 consists of 17 residues. Losses at the gene ends were 2 bases for V and 4 bases for J; bases not matched to a gene: 10. The CDR3: CASSPSAGGSGNEKLFF. The CDR3 DNA sequence: TGTGCCAGCTCACCATCGGCAGGGGGTAGTGGTAATGAAAAACTGTTTTTT.

The chain combines TRBV6-5 with TRBJ1-6; D unclear. The CDR3 runs 15 residues. V was cut by 5 bases and J by 8 bases, with 16 bases left in between. CDR1 is MNHEY, CDR2 SVGAGI, per germline. DNA of the CDR3: TGTGCCAGCAGTCGCCCCGGCCAGCGCCATTCACCCCTCCACTTT. This translates into CASSRPGQRHSPLHF.

This rearrangement joins TRBV7-6 to TRBJ2-7, with 8 bases aligning to TRBD1. Germline V gene lookup returns CDR1 SGHVS and CDR2 FNYEAQ. The CDR3 is 16 residues long. The J segment lost 5 bases and the V segment lost 5 bases, leaving 14 bases of the junction unmatched. CDR3 loop: CASSPGQGLFLDEQYF. The CDR3 DNA reads as TGTGCCAGCAGCCCCGGACAGGGATTGTTCTTAGACGAGCAGTACTTC.

This clone turned up a few times. The chain joins TRBV10-3 to TRBJ2-7, with 9 positions matching TRBD1. CDR1 is ENHRY, CDR2 SYGVKD, per germline. CDR3 length equals 15 residues. J gave up 7 bases and V 4 bases, and 11 bases lay outside the gene matches. DNA of the CDR3: TGTGCCATCAGTGGAAGGGGACAGGGTCTCGGGGAGCAGTACTTC. Its translation: CAISGRGQGLGEQYF.